Listed below are T cell receptor beta chains from one sample, sequenced in a study of shared clonotypes between healthy human individuals. The table came from immunoSEQ multiplex PCR; TCRdb's copy has only in-frame clones and leaves some out. The sample consists of 630,000 or so clones, roughly 98% of them appearing once. Material for sequencing was naive CD8+ T cells sorted from blood. The receptor set was obtained from a man between 25 and 39 years old in good health. Each CDR3 is given with its conserved first and last residue. The D gene is left open where the match is weak. Clone size is stated in some rows and not others, as once, few, many or a class when expanded.

D gene | J gene | V gene | clone size | CDR3 protein | CDR3 DNA
- | TRBJ2-1 | TRBV7-9 | - | CASSLVFPYNEQFF | TGTGCCAGCAGCTTAGTATTTCCATACAATGAGCAGTTCTTC
- | TRBJ2-2 | TRBV18 | - | CASSSRQIDTGELFF | TGTGCCAGCTCATCTCGACAGATTGACACCGGGGAGCTGTTTTTT
TRBD1 | TRBJ2-1 | TRBV15 | - | CATSREARTGLGEQFF | TGTGCCACCAGCAGAGAGGCACGGACAGGGTTGGGTGAGCAGTTCTTC
TRBD1 | TRBJ1-1 | TRBV7-9 | - | CASSEQGDTEAFF | TGTGCCAGCAGTGAACAGGGGGACACTGAAGCTTTCTTT
- | TRBJ1-3 | TRBV29-1 | few | CSVDEGTGNTIYF | TGCAGCGTTGATGAGGGTACTGGAAACACCATATATTTT
- | TRBJ2-7 | TRBV6-5 | - | CASSYQRDYEQYF | TGTGCCAGCAGTTACCAGAGAGACTACGAGCAGTACTTC
- | TRBJ1-4 | TRBV6-6 | - | CASSYGEKLFF | TGTGCCAGCAGTTATGGTGAAAAACTGTTTTTT
- | TRBJ1-2 | TRBV27 | - | CASSPARAEGYTF | TGTGCCAGCAGTCCCGCCCGGGCCGAAGGCTACACCTTC
TRBD1 | TRBJ1-1 | TRBV27 | - | CASTSQTGVSKEGTEAFF | TGTGCCAGCACCTCTCAGACAGGGGTTTCCAAAGAGGGCACTGAAGCTTTCTTT
TRBD2 | TRBJ2-3 | TRBV28 | - | CASSPDWGLAGGSTDTQYF | TGTGCCAGCAGCCCGGACTGGGGACTAGCGGGAGGAAGCACAGATACGCAGTATTTT
- | TRBJ1-4 | TRBV5-6 | once | CASSALAEKLFF | TGTGCCAGCAGCGCCTTAGCTGAAAAACTGTTTTTT
- | TRBJ2-1 | TRBV13 | - | CASSLTGEQFF | TGTGCCAGCAGCTTAACGGGTGAGCAGTTCTTC
TRBD1 | TRBJ2-3 | TRBV7-9 | once | CASSPRQGSSTDTQYF | TGTGCCAGCAGCCCTCGACAGGGCTCTAGCACAGATACGCAGTATTTT
- | TRBJ2-3 | TRBV5-4 | - | CASSSSGFSDTQYF | TGTGCCAGCAGCTCGAGCGGATTCTCAGATACGCAGTATTTT
- | TRBJ2-6 | TRBV5-5 | - | CASSYGRGTGANVLTF | TGTGCCAGCAGCTATGGCAGGGGCACTGGGGCCAACGTCCTGACTTTC
- | TRBJ1-1 | TRBV10-3 | - | CAISESSGYGNTEAFF | TGTGCCATCAGTGAGTCATCAGGGTACGGGAACACTGAAGCTTTCTTT
- | TRBJ2-7 | TRBV9 | - | CASSPPGGAYEQYF | TGTGCCAGCAGCCCCCCAGGAGGGGCCTACGAGCAGTACTTC
- | TRBJ2-7 | TRBV5-1 | - | CASSLSPRAYEQYF | TGCGCCAGCAGCTTATCCCCCAGGGCGTACGAGCAGTACTTC
TRBD2 | TRBJ2-1 | TRBV4-1 | - | CASSQVGGRDEQFF | TGCGCCAGCAGCCAAGTAGGTGGGAGGGATGAGCAGTTCTTC
- | TRBJ1-4 | TRBV9 | - | CASSVPSSGEGAEKLFF | TGTGCCAGCAGCGTCCCCTCAAGTGGGGAAGGTGCTGAAAAACTGTTTTTT
- | TRBJ2-5 | TRBV29-1 | - | CSVADTYQETQYF | TGCAGCGTCGCGGACACCTACCAAGAGACCCAGTACTTC
- | TRBJ2-3 | TRBV7-8 | - | CASSLEGPNRDTQYF | TGTGCCAGCAGCTTAGAGGGTCCGAATCGAGATACGCAGTATTTT
- | TRBJ2-7 | TRBV29-1 | - | CSVARDNSYEQYF | TGCAGCGTTGCCAGGGACAACTCCTACGAGCAGTACTTC
TRBD2 | TRBJ2-1 | TRBV7-9 | - | CASSSGLAGGLNEQFF | TGTGCCAGCAGCTCGGGACTAGCGGGAGGTCTCAATGAGCAGTTCTTC
TRBD2 | TRBJ2-1 | TRBV6-1 | - | CASSEASGSASYNEQFF | TGTGCCAGCAGTGAAGCCAGCGGGAGCGCTTCCTACAATGAGCAGTTCTTC
TRBD2 | TRBJ2-2 | TRBV11-3 | - | CASSLRSAGANTGELFF | TGTGCCAGCAGCTTAAGATCAGCGGGAGCGAACACCGGGGAGCTGTTTTTT
- | TRBJ1-1 | TRBV10-1 | - | CASSDGGNTEAFF | TGCGCCAGCAGTGACGGGGGGAACACTGAAGCTTTCTTT
TRBD2 | TRBJ2-3 | TRBV25-1 | - | CASWSGLAGESTDTQYF | TGTGCCAGCTGGAGTGGACTAGCGGGAGAGTCGACAGATACGCAGTATTTT
- | TRBJ1-1 | TRBV5-8 | once | CASSPWGGGLNTEAFF | TGTGCCAGCAGCCCGTGGGGGGGTGGATTGAACACTGAAGCTTTCTTT
TRBD1 | TRBJ2-1 | TRBV2 | - | CASLWGQGANEQFF | TGTGCCAGCCTCTGGGGACAGGGGGCAAATGAGCAGTTCTTC
TRBD2 | TRBJ2-1 | TRBV4-1 | - | CASSQVAGGPDEQFF | TGCGCCAGCAGCCAAGTCGCGGGAGGGCCCGATGAGCAGTTCTTC
TRBD2 | TRBJ2-7 | TRBV5-1 | - | CASSGGLAEPYEQYF | TGCGCCAGCAGCGGTGGACTAGCGGAGCCGTACGAGCAGTACTTC
TRBD1 | TRBJ1-5 | TRBV2 | - | CASSEAWTGRNQPQHF | TGTGCCAGCAGTGAAGCTTGGACAGGTCGGAATCAGCCCCAGCATTTT
- | TRBJ2-1 | TRBV7-6 | - | CASSEDGAPYNEQFF | TGTGCCAGCAGCGAGGACGGAGCTCCCTACAATGAGCAGTTCTTC
- | TRBJ2-7 | TRBV5-1 | once | CASSLTSFYEQYF | TGCGCCAGCAGCTTGACTTCCTTCTACGAGCAGTACTTC
TRBD2 | TRBJ2-5 | TRBV7-3 | once | CASSSGLGGETQYF | TGTGCCAGCAGCTCGGGACTAGGGGGTGAGACCCAGTACTTC
TRBD2 | TRBJ2-3 | TRBV9 | - | CASSLGLGSTDTQYF | TGTGCCAGCAGCCTCGGACTAGGAAGCACAGATACGCAGTATTTT
TRBD2 | TRBJ2-1 | TRBV6-4 | - | CASSDSPGGYNEQFF | TGTGCCAGCAGTGACTCTCCGGGAGGCTACAATGAGCAGTTCTTC
- | TRBJ2-7 | TRBV29-1 | - | CSVVGDHRNSYEQYF | TGCAGCGTTGTCGGGGACCACAGGAATTCCTACGAGCAGTACTTC
- | TRBJ2-2 | TRBV7-9 | - | CASSSWGDTGELFF | TGTGCCAGCAGCTCCTGGGGGGACACCGGGGAGCTGTTTTTT